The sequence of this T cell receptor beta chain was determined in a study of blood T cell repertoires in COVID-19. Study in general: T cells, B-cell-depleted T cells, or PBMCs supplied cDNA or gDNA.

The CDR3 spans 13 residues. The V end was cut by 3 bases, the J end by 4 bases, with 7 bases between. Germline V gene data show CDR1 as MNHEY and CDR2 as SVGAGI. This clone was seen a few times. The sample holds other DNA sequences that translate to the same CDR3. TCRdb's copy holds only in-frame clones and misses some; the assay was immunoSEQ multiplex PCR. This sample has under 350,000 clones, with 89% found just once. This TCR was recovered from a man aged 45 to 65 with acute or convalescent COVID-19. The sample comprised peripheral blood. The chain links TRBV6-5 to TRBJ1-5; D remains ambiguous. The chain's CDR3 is CASSYELNQPQHF. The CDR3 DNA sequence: TGTGCCAGCAGTTATGAGCTGAATCAGCCCCAGCATTTT.